These 19 T cell receptor beta chains were all obtained from the same sample, sequenced in a study of T cell changes during pregnancy in multiple sclerosis. Profiling relied on immunoSEQ multiplex PCR, and the TCRdb table lists in-frame clones only, not all of them. Of approximately 69,000 clones in the sample, around nine tenths were seen once. The source material was peripheral blood, sampled in the second trimester of pregnancy. Every receptor here comes from a female donor in good health, enrolled as a control in a pregnancy study.

The CDR3 sequence: CASSVGTVGGNTIYF. The CDR3, as DNA: TGTGCCAGCAGCGTAGGGACAGTAGGTGGAAACACCATATATTTT. This chain joins TRBV9 and TRBJ1-3; D may be TRBD1 (6 bases). CDR1 is SGDLS and CDR2 is YYNGEE in the germline V gene. Trimming removed 0 bases from V and 3 bases from J, with 10 bases in between. The CDR3 sequence is 15 residues long.

The V and J genes are TRBV4-1 and TRBJ2-3; 8 nucleotides line up with TRBD2. The CDR3 is 14 residues long. Germline V gene sequence: CDR1 MGHRA, CDR2 YSYEKL. After removal of 1 base from V and 4 bases from J, the junction contained 1 base not matched to a gene. In DNA form, the CDR3 reads TGCGCCAGCAGCCAAGGACTAGCGTCAGATACGCAGTATTTT. This sequence encodes CASSQGLASDTQYF.

This chain's CDR3 is CALTGTGEYNEQFF. The CDR3 DNA is TGTGCATTGACCGGGACTGGAGAATACAATGAGCAGTTCTTC. The rearrangement joins TRBV7-9 to TRBJ2-1; D is possibly TRBD2 (6 bases). The V gene's germline CDR1 is SEHNR and CDR2 FQNEAQ (reference sequence). The CDR3 has 14 amino acids.

The V and J genes are TRBV6-5 and TRBJ2-7, with 9 bases matching TRBD1. With V trimmed by 7 bases and J by 2 bases, 9 bases remained unmatched. CDR3 length equals 15 residues. Germline CDR1 reads MNHEY; CDR2 reads SVGAGI. The DNA for the CDR3 is TGTGCCAGCACTGCAAGGGGGACAGGGCCCTACGAGCAGTACTTC. It is translated as CASTARGTGPYEQYF.

V and J are TRBV4-2 and TRBJ2-1, with D hard to call. The CDR3 runs 13 residues. From germline, CDR1 is LGHNA and CDR2 YNFKEQ. Between the trimmed V and J ends, which lost 1 base and 5 bases, there was a span of 6 bases. CDR3 DNA sequence: TGTGCCAGCAGCCAAGTAATAGACAATGAGCAGTTCTTC. Translating it yields CASSQVIDNEQFF.

The chain carries TRBV7-9 and TRBJ2-2; D is possibly TRBD1 (6 bases). Germline loops: CDR1 SEHNR, CDR2 FQNEAQ (reference sequence). The CDR3 length is 12 residues. V was clipped by 11 bases and J by 6 bases, with 13 bases between them. CDR3 protein: CAGTDRSGELFF. The CDR3, as DNA: TGTGCCGGGACCGACAGGTCCGGGGAGCTGTTTTTT.

J is TRBJ1-1 and V is TRBV4-1, with 8 bases that match TRBD1. The CDR3 sequence is 15 residues long. Germline V gene sequence: CDR1 MGHRA, CDR2 YSYEKL. Trimming cost V 6 bases and J 3 bases; bases outside gene matches: 9. The CDR3 DNA is TGCGCCAGCAGACCGGACAGGGCGTACTACACTGAAGCTTTCTTT. Its protein product is CASRPDRAYYTEAFF.

The chain has TRBV11-2 and TRBJ2-7, with 7 bases fitting TRBD1. From germline, CDR1 is SGHAT and CDR2 FQNNGV. V lost 4 bases to trimming and J lost 3 bases; unmatched junction nucleotides: 9. This CDR3 comprises 15 residues. The CDR3: CASSSLTGTLYEQYF. The CDR3 nucleotides read TGTGCCAGCAGCTCATTGACAGGGACCCTCTACGAGCAGTACTTC.

The chain links TRBV7-6 to TRBJ2-3; perhaps TRBD2 as D (5 bases). CDR1 and CDR2 from the germline V gene are SGHVS and FNYEAQ. Trimming pared 1 base from V and 0 bases from J, leaving 11 bases between. The CDR3 has 16 amino acids. In DNA form, the CDR3 reads TGTGCCAGCAGCTTAGTAGCGACTAAGAGCACAGATACGCAGTATTTT. The encoded protein is CASSLVATKSTDTQYF.

As regards this clone: The sample contains more than one DNA sequence encoding this CDR3. The chain couples TRBV2 to TRBJ2-5; 8 bases agree with TRBD1. Germline lookup yields CDR1 SNHLY and CDR2 FYNNEI. This CDR3 spans 12 amino acids. With V trimmed by 5 bases and J by 5 bases, 1 base remained unmatched. The CDR3 nucleotides are TGTGCCAGCAGTCGACAGGGGGAGACCCAGTACTTC. This sequence encodes CASSRQGETQYF.

The J gene is TRBJ1-1, the V gene TRBV5-1, with D maybe TRBD1 (6 bases). Germline CDR1 is SGHRS and CDR2 is YFSETQ. The CDR3 consists of 14 residues. V lost 3 bases and J lost 3, with 12 bases in between. The CDR3 nucleotides are TGCGCCAGCAGCTCCCAGGGGAGGGACACTGAAGCTTTCTTT. It yields the protein CASSSQGRDTEAFF. Supplemented by reference TRBV5-1 and TRBJ1-1, the full variable domain reads KAGVTQTPRYLIKTRGQQVTLSCSPISGHRSVSWYQQTPGQGLQFLFEYFSETQRNKGNFPGRFSGRQFSNSRSEMNVSTLELGDSALYLCASSSQGRDTEAFFGQGTRLTVV.

This chain connects TRBV4-2 to TRBJ1-2, with 7 positions matching TRBD1. The CDR3 totals 16 residues. With V trimmed by 4 bases and J by 0 bases, 8 bases remained unmatched. The germline V gene encodes CDR1 LGHNA and CDR2 YNFKEQ. The DNA for the CDR3 is TGTGCCAGCAGCCCACACCACAGGGGAGCTAACTATGGCTACACCTTC. The encoded protein is CASSPHHRGANYGYTF.

The rearrangement uses TRBV7-2 and TRBJ1-6; TRBD1 might be the D (6 bases). The CDR3 has 15 residues. Trimming removed 6 bases from V and 7 bases from J, with 16 bases in between. Germline V CDR1 and CDR2: SGHTA, FQGNSA. The CDR3 protein is CASRNAQGPNSPLHF. CDR3 nucleotides: TGTGCCAGCAGAAACGCCCAGGGGCCCAATTCACCCCTCCACTTT. Combining the CDR3 with reference TRBV7-2 and TRBJ1-6 gives the whole variable domain GAGVSQSPSNKVTEKGKDVELRCDPISGHTALYWYRQSLGQGLEFLIYFQGNSAPDKSGLPSDRFSAERTGGSVSTLTIQRTQQEDSAVYLCASRNAQGPNSPLHFGNGTRLTVT.

J is TRBJ2-2 and V is TRBV2; TRBD2 agrees at 10 bases. The CDR3 is 17 residues long. Trimming removed 7 bases from V and 6 bases from J; junction bases left unmatched: 14. CDR1 and CDR2 from the germline V gene are SNHLY and FYNNEI. This CDR3 is CASNVRAGGPRAGELFF. The CDR3, as DNA: TGTGCCAGCAATGTACGAGCGGGGGGGCCTCGAGCCGGGGAGCTGTTTTTT.

The chain recombines TRBV2 with TRBJ2-2; D possibly corresponds to TRBD1 (6 bases). The CDR3 loop spans 16 amino acids. Between the trimmed V and J ends, which lost 8 bases and 4 bases, there was a span of 20 bases. Germline V lookup: CDR1 SNHLY, CDR2 FYNNEI. CDR3 protein: CASHREGQGSTGELFF. The CDR3 DNA sequence: TGTGCCAGCCATAGAGAGGGGCAGGGGAGCACCGGGGAGCTGTTTTTT.

The V call is TRBV2, the J call TRBJ2-5; 9 bases align to TRBD2. CDR3 length equals 16 residues. Germline V gene lookup returns CDR1 SNHLY and CDR2 FYNNEI. The V gene end was trimmed by 2 bases and the J gene end by 6 bases; junction bases not matched to a gene: 10. As DNA, the CDR3 is TGTGCCAGCAGTGAAAGGGGCGGGGGGGCGGTAAAGACCCAGTACTTC. Its translation: CASSERGGGAVKTQYF.

The CDR3 spells CASSQDGGTGELFF. Here the CDR3 DNA reads TGTGCCAGCAGCCAAGATGGCGGGACAGGGGAACTGTTTTTT. The chain combines TRBV4-2 with TRBJ1-4; 10 nucleotides agree with TRBD1. This CDR3 spans 14 amino acids. The V gene's germline CDR1 is LGHNA and CDR2 YNFKEQ. V was clipped by 0 bases and J by 12 bases; unmatched bases: 4.

The V gene is TRBV5-4, the J gene TRBJ1-1; 10 bases map to TRBD1. The CDR3 is 16 residues long. Trimming removed 2 bases from V and 1 base from J; junction bases left unmatched: 5. Per the germline V gene, CDR1 is SGHNT and CDR2 is YYREEE (reference sequence). The CDR3 sequence: CASSFDRGLGNTEAFF. The CDR3 DNA is TGTGCCAGCAGCTTCGACAGGGGGCTGGGGAACACTGAAGCTTTCTTT.

This clone was counted a single time. This chain links TRBV7-6 with TRBJ1-2, with D perhaps TRBD1 (5 bases). The germline CDR1 and CDR2 sequences are SGHVS and FNYEAQ. Trimming shortened V by 0 bases and J by 2 bases, and 7 bases separated the two germline ends. The CDR3 length is 14 residues. In DNA form, the CDR3 reads TGTGCCAGCAGCTTAGCGGGGGGAAACTATGGCTACACCTTC. Translated: CASSLAGGNYGYTF.